This T cell receptor beta chain was sequenced during a study of blood T cell repertoires in COVID-19 (dated by TCRdb to the early 2020s). The study in broad terms: The collaborator samples originated in the United States, Italy and Spain and spanned the acute and convalescent phases of COVID-19. Samples were obtained from the ongoing ImmuneRACE study (first 160 participants) and from 1,254 subjects provided by 6 global collaborators. The repertoires were released in a freely available public database meant as a resource for research on the immune response to SARS-CoV-2. The dataset comprised deeply sampled blood TCRbeta repertoires from subjects exposed to, actively infected with, or recovered from COVID-19. HLA class I and class II types, where available, came from metadata supplied by the sample provider rather than from assay-based typing. The prospective study material was composed of cDNA or gDNA derived from T cells, B-cell-depleted T cells, or PBMCs. A de-identified subject ID, COVID-19 status, age in years and sex were almost always included in the sample metadata.

Paper-wide results and their limitations: The amount of clinical and demographic metadata varied by source and participant and was provided uncurated.

In its sample, this clone was seen once. Its antigen remains undetermined. Base qualities are not recorded, but no much larger clone differs from it by a single base. TCRbeta CDR3 regions were amplified from genomic DNA by means of the immunoSEQ Assay, a bias-controlled multiplex PCR. As for how the authors treated the data: Nucleated cell counts per sample were estimated from amplification of reference gene primers within the assay. To quantify the absolute abundance of each unique TCRbeta CDR3 rearrangement, sequence reads were collapsed and filtered. For each sample, productive Simpson clonality was calculated as the square root of Simpson's diversity index over productive rearrangements. TCRdb re-hosts the immuneACCESS table, in-frame sequences only. Its copies lack some clones; in the studies checked, an unresolved V gene accounts for under half of them, and the cause for the rest is not known. V and J calls and clone size are copied from that table; D and trimming were computed from the DNA. Recorded for this sample are 300,000 to 350,000 clones; approximately 84% of them occurred a single time. Of the sample, about 0.93% is held by the ten largest clones.

Enrolling through a virtual design, the prospective study's participants ranged in age from roughly 18 to 95 years and lived across roughly 24 United States geographic areas. In the prospective study, participants were assigned to cohorts based on the clinical history participants reported in a screening survey and a study questionnaire. ImmuneRACE Cohort 3 recovered participants were defined by two consecutive negative NP/OP PCR tests, healthcare professional clearance, or symptom resolution. In the prospective study, mobile phlebotomists collected whole blood, serum and a nasopharyngeal or oropharyngeal swab from each participant. Over a roughly two-month period, participants in the prospective study had the option of providing additional blood draws and questionnaires. Prospective study blood samples were shipped either frozen or at room temperature before DNA extraction. Trimming costs V 5 bases and J 1 base, and their ends lie 14 bases apart. CDR1 and CDR2, per the germline V gene, are SGHTA and FQGNSA. The CDR3 starts with the cysteine, ends with the phenylalanine, and has 16 residues. Only CDR3 DNA is held: 48 bases, read in frame from base 1.

The sequence derives from a woman under 40 who had recovered from COVID-19. The sequence is built from TRBV7-2 and TRBJ2-2; TRBD2 is a possible D gene, resting on 6 matching bases. Specimen: PBMCs or T cells enriched from blood (not recorded which). This receptor carries the CDR3 CASSLMGGGNTGELFF. The nucleotides read TGTGCCAGCAGCCTAATGGGGGGTGGGAACACCGGGGAGCTGTTTTTT. Full variable domain (CDR3 extended with the reference TRBV7-2 and TRBJ2-2 proteins): GAGVSQSPSNKVTEKGKDVELRCDPISGHTALYWYRQSLGQGLEFLIYFQGNSAPDKSGLPSDRFSAERTGGSVSTLTIQRTQQEDSAVYLCASSLMGGGNTGELFFGEGSRLTVL.